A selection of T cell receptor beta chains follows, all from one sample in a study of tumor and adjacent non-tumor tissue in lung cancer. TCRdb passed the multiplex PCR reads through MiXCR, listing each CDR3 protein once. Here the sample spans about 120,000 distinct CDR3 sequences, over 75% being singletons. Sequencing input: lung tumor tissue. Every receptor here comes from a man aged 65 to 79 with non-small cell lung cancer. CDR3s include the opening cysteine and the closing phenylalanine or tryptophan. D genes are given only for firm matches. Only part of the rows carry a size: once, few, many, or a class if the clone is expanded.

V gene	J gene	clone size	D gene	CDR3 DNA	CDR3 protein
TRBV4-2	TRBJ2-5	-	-	TGTGCCAGCATTCCAATGGCCGGAGGACAATTTGAAGAGATCCAGTACTTC	CASIPMAGGQFEEIQYF
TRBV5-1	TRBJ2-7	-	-	TGCGCCAGCAACATCGGACGCGAGCAGTACTTC	CASNIGREQYF
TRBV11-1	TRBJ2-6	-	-	TGTGCCAGCAGCTTAAAACTCTCTGGGGCCAACGTAATGAGTTTC	CASSLKLSGANVMSF
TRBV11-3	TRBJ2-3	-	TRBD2	TGTGCCAGCAGCAGGACTAGCAAGTCAGATACGCAGTATTTT	CASSRTSKSDTQYF
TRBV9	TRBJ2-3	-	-	TGTGCCAGCAGTATAGACGTCCTTAATACGCAGTATTTT	CASSIDVLNTQYF
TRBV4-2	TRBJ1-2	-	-	TGTGCCAGCAGCCAAGTGGGGGTTGATTATCGCTACACCTTC	CASSQVGVDYRYTF
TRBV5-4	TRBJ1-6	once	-	TGTGCCAGTAGCATGATATGGGATAGTAATTCACCCCTCCACTTT	CASSMIWDSNSPLHF
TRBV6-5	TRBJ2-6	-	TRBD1	TGTGTCAGCAGTTCCGGGACAGGGGACTCTGGGGCCAACGTCCTGACTTTC	CVSSSGTGDSGANVLTF
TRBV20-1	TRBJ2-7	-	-	TGCAGTGCAACCTCAGGTGTACTCTATGAGCAGTACTTC	CSATSGVLYEQYF
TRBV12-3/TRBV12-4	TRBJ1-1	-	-	TGTGCCAGCTGTTTCTCGGGGGGCGGGGGCATTGAAGCTTTCTTT	CASCFSGGGGIEAFF
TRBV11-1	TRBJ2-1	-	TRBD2	TGCGCCAGCAGCCGCGTGACTAGCGGAAACAATGAGCAGTTCTTC	CASSRVTSGNNEQFF
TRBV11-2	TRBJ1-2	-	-	TGTACCAGCAGCTCGGCTGGGCTCGCTAACTGTGGGTACACCTTC	CTSSSAGLANCGYTF
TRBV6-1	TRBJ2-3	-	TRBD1	TGTTCCAGCAGTGAAGCGAAATTTTTTGGCAGGGGGCTGTCTGGAGATACGCAGTATTTT	CSSSEAKFFGRGLSGDTQYF
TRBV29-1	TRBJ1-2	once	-	TGCAGTGTCGAGAGAAGGAAGGCTAACTATGGCTACACCTTC	CSVERRKANYGYTF
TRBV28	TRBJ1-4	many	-	TGTGCCAGCAGGACTGGTGGAGCTAATGAAAAACTGTTTTTT	CASRTGGANEKLFF
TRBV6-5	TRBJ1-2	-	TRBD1	TGTGCTAGCACTTTAGACAGGGAGGTTGGTTACACCTTC	CASTLDREVGYTF
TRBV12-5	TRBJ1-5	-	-	TGTGCTAGTGCCACGGACATGAATCAGCCCCATCATTTT	CASATDMNQPHHF
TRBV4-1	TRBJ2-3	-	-	TGCGCCAGCAGCCAGAGAGATACGCGGTATTTT	CASSQRDTRYF
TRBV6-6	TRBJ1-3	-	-	TGTGCCAGCAATCACCCAGGCAGGGCGCAATCCACCATATATTTT	CASNHPGRAQSTIYF
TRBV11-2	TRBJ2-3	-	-	TGTGCTAGCAGCCTAACCCCAGGACCAAATACGGAGTATTTT	CASSLTPGPNTEYF
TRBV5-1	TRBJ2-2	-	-	TGCGCCAGCAGCTCCGGGACGGGGATCTTGACCGGGGAGCTGTTTTTT	CASSSGTGILTGELFF
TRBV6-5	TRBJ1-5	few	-	TGTGCCAACAGCAGGGACATTTCTCAACCCCAGCATTTT	CANSRDISQPQHF
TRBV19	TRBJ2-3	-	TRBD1	TGTGCCAGTAGTATAGGCCGGGACAGGAGACTCACAGATACGCAGTATTTT	CASSIGRDRRLTDTQYF
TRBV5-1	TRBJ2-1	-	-	TGCGCCAGCAGCCGAGACGGATCCCATTACAGTGAGCAGTTCTTC	CASSRDGSHYSEQFF
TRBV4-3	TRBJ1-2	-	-	TGCGCCAGCATCCAAGACAGGCGACCTTACTTCAACTATGGCTATACCTTC	CASIQDRRPYFNYGYTF
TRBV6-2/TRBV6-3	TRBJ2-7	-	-	TGTGCCAGCAGTTACCCAACAGGGGACTATTCCTATGAGCAGTACTTC	CASSYPTGDYSYEQYF
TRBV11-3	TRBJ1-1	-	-	TGTGCCAGCATGCGGATAGGGGCGTTCACTGAAGCTTTCTTT	CASMRIGAFTEAFF
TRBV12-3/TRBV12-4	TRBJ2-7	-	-	TGTGCCAGCAGCCTACGGACAAGCTACGAGCAGTACTTC	CASSLRTSYEQYF
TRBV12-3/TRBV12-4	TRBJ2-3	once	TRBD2	TGTGTCAGCAGTTTAGGCGGGGGTAGTAGCACAGATACGCAGTATTTT	CVSSLGGGSSTDTQYF
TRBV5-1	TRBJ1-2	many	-	TGCGCCAGCAGCGAGGGACTTAGCCCCCTTACGGGCGGCTACACCTTC	CASSEGLSPLTGGYTF
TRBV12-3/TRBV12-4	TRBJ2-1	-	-	TGTGCCAGCAGTCCACAGGCGTTAAAGTACCATGAGCAGTTCTTC	CASSPQALKYHEQFF
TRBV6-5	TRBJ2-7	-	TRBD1	TGTGCCTGCAGTCGAGACAGACAGGGGGTCGGCGAGCAGTACTTC	CACSRDRQGVGEQYF
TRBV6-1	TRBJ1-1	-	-	TGCGCCACCAGTGTCGGGGGTATAAACACTGAAGCCTTCTTT	CATSVGGINTEAFF